This T cell receptor (beta chain) was documented in a study of blood T cell repertoires in COVID-19. Trimming cost V 1 base and J 4 bases, with 13 bases left between them. This CDR3 contains 15 residues. CDR1 is SEHNR, CDR2 FQNEAQ, per germline (reference sequence). The assay was immunoSEQ multiplex PCR, and TCRdb's table has in-frame clones only and misses some. The table shows roughly 430,000 clones, with roughly 90% occurring only once. Sequencing input: PBMCs or T cells enriched from blood (not recorded which). This TCR derives from a woman in her thirties or forties with acute COVID-19. This chain links TRBV7-9 with TRBJ1-2; a possible D gene is TRBD1 (6 bases). The CDR3 nucleotides read TGTGCCAGCAGCTTAGGAGCAGGGGATGGCTATGGCTACACCTTC. This gives the protein CASSLGAGDGYGYTF.